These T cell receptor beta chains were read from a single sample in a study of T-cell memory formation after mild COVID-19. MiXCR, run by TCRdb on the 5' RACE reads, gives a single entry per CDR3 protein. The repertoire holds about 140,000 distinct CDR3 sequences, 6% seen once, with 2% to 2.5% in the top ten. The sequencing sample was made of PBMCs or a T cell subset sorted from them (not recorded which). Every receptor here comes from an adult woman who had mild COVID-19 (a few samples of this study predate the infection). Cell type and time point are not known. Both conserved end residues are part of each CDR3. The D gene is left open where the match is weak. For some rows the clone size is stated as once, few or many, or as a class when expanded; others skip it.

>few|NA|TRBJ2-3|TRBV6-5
TGTGCCAGCAGTTACCCGGGGGCAGGTAGCACAGATACGCAGTATTTT
CASSYPGAGSTDTQYF
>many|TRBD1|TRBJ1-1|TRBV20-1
TGCAGTGCGCTGACAGGGGGCAACACTGAAGCTTTCTTT
CSALTGGNTEAFF
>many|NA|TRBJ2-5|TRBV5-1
TGCGCCAGCAGCTTCCGACAGGCCCAAGAGACCCAGTACTTC
CASSFRQAQETQYF
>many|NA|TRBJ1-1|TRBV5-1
TGCGCCAGCAGCTTCGCCCCAGGAACCGAAGCTTTCTTT
CASSFAPGTEAFF
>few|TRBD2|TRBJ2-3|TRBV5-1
TGCGCCAGCAGACCAAGCTTGGCGGGGGGTAAAGGAGATACGCAGTATTTT
CASRPSLAGGKGDTQYF
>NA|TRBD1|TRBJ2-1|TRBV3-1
TGTGCCAGCAGCCAGCCGGGACAGGGACAATGGGGGGACTCCTACAATGAGCAGTTCTTC
CASSQPGQGQWGDSYNEQFF
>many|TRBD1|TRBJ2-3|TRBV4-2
TGTGCCAGCAGCCAAGGACAGGGTGGCACAGATACGCAGTATTTT
CASSQGQGGTDTQYF
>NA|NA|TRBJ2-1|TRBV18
TGTGCCAGCTCCCCAACTAATTACAGGGGAGGCCACCACAATGAGCAGTTCTTC
CASSPTNYRGGHHNEQFF
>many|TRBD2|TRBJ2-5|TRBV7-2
TGTGCCAGCAGCTCACCGGGGGGTACAGTGCAGGGAGGAACAGAGACCCAGTACTTC
CASSSPGGTVQGGTETQYF
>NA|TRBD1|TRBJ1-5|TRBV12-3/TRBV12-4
TGTGCCAGCAGTCCGGCCGGGACAGGGTTAAATCAGCCCCAGCATTTT
CASSPAGTGLNQPQHF
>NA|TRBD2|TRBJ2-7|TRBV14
TGTGCCAGCAGCCCGGGACTACAACCCTACGAGCAGTACTTC
CASSPGLQPYEQYF
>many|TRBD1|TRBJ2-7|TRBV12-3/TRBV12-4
TGTGCCAGCAGGTATACAGGGGGCGCCTCCTACGAGCAGTACTTC
CASRYTGGASYEQYF
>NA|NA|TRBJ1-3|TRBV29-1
TGCAGCGTTAGACAGGTCTCTGGAAACACCATATATTTT
CSVRQVSGNTIYF
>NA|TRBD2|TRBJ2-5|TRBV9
TGTGCCAGCAGCGTAGGGGCTAGCGGAGCCCAAGAGACCCAGTACTTC
CASSVGASGAQETQYF
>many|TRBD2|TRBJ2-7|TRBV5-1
TGCGCCAGCAGCCCCGGGGGGGGCGCCTACGAGCAGTACTTC
CASSPGGGAYEQYF
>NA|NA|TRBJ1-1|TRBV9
TGTGCCAGCAGCGTAGATCAGGGGAACACTGAAGCTTTCTTT
CASSVDQGNTEAFF
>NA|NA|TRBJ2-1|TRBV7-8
TGTGCCAGCAGAATAGCGGAGATCGGCAATGAGCAGTTCTTC
CASRIAEIGNEQFF
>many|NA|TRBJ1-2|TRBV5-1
TGCGCCAGCAGCTCGGTTGGTTCGACCTATGGCTACACCTTC
CASSSVGSTYGYTF
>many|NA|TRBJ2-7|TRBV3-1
TGTGCCAGCAGCCAATCTCACAGAACAGGGCCCTACGAGCAGTACTTC
CASSQSHRTGPYEQYF
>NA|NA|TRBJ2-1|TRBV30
TGTGCCTGGAGTGCCCAAGGCAATGAGCAGTTCTTC
CAWSAQGNEQFF
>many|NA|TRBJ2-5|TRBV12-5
TGTGCTAGTGGTACCTACTACAGGGAACTTCAAGAGACCCAGTACTTC
CASGTYYRELQETQYF
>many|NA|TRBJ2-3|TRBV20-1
TGCAGTGCTACCGGGACCCAAGAGGCAGATACGCAGTATTTT
CSATGTQEADTQYF
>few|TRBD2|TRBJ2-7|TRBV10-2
TGCGCCAGCAGTGTCACGGGGACTAGCGACGAGCAGTACTTC
CASSVTGTSDEQYF
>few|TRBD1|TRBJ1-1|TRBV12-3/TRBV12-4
TGTGCCAGCAGTTTGATTGTAGGGGGCGGAAGGACTGAAGCTTTCTTT
CASSLIVGGGRTEAFF
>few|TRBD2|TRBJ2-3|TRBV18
TGTGCCAGCTCACCACTTATAGCGGGGAGCACAGATACGCAGTATTTT
CASSPLIAGSTDTQYF
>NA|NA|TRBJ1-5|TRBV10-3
TGTGCCATCAGAGAGAAGGGGCTCTCGCACCCTCAGCCCCAGCATTTT
CAIREKGLSHPQPQHF
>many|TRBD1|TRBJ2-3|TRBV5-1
TGCGCCAGCAGGAACGGGGACAGAACAAGCACAGATACGCAGTATTTT
CASRNGDRTSTDTQYF